The 30 T cell receptor beta chains given below trace back to one sample, sequenced in a study of shared clonotypes between healthy human individuals. The naive CD8 fraction comprised CD45RO-negative cells positively selected for CCR7 and excluded terminally differentiated effector memory CD45RA+ cells. Libraries were prepared by immunoSEQ multiplex PCR; TCRdb keeps only in-frame clonotypes and omits some of them. The sample includes 2 million to 2.5 million clones, about 92% seen only once; the top ten take more than 1.5%. The sequenced sample was naive CD8+ T cells from PBMCs. These receptors came from a man between 18 and 29 years old in good health. Some clones in this sample may be carry-over from other donors' samples.

The CDR3 sequence: CASSPPGLAYEQYF. In DNA form, the CDR3 reads TGTGCCAGCAGTCCGCCGGGACTAGCCTACGAGCAGTACTTC. The chain is built from TRBV6-5 and TRBJ2-7; 8 bases line up with TRBD2. Germline V lookup: CDR1 MNHEY, CDR2 SVGAGI. V lost 5 bases and J lost 2; bases outside the gene matches: 5. The CDR3 contains 14 residues.

The V gene is TRBV15, the J gene TRBJ2-1; 7 bases are a match to TRBD2. This CDR3 is 16 amino acids long. The V segment lost 0 bases and the J segment 7 bases; nucleotides outside the gene matches: 9. The germline gives CDR1 LNHNV, CDR2 YYDKDF (reference sequence). Here the CDR3 reads CATSRDWGEGLNEQFF. CDR3 bases: TGTGCCACCAGCAGAGATTGGGGGGAGGGCCTTAATGAGCAGTTCTTC.

The CDR3 sequence is CASSYYATRNADTQYF. CDR3 DNA sequence: TGTGCCAGCAGTTACTACGCGACTAGGAACGCAGATACGCAGTATTTT. The V gene is TRBV6-5, the J gene TRBJ2-3; tentative D call: TRBD2 (6 bases). This CDR3 spans 16 amino acids. V lost 1 base and J lost 4, with 15 bases in between. Germline assignment: CDR1 MNHEY and CDR2 SVGAGI.

J is TRBJ2-7 and V is TRBV15, with D uncertain. The CDR3 consists of 15 residues. The germline V gene has CDR1 LNHNV and CDR2 YYDKDF (reference sequence). The V gene lost 0 bases and the J gene lost 3 bases, with 12 bases spanning the gap. CDR3 DNA sequence: TGTGCCACCAGCAGAGATCAAGGGTTCGGCTACGAGCAGTACTTC. It yields the protein CATSRDQGFGYEQYF.

The chain carries TRBV29-1 and TRBJ2-7, with 9 bases that match TRBD1. J gave up 2 bases and V 3 bases, and 11 bases lay outside the gene matches. This CDR3 comprises 16 residues. Germline V gene data show CDR1 as SQVTM and CDR2 as ANQGSEA. The DNA of the CDR3 is TGCAGCGTTGAGCGCGATCCGGGACAGGGAGCCTACGAGCAGTACTTC. Its translation: CSVERDPGQGAYEQYF.

The chain joins TRBV4-3 to TRBJ1-5; D unclear. Trimming removed 0 bases from V and 9 bases from J, with 9 bases in between. CDR3 size: 13 residues. Germline CDR1 reads LGHNA; CDR2 reads YSLEER. In nucleotides, the CDR3 is TGCGCCAGCAGCCAAGATAGGGCTGCGCCCCAGCATTTT. The encoded protein is CASSQDRAAPQHF.

The chain combines TRBV28 with TRBJ2-1; D is perhaps TRBD2 (6 bases). Germline V gives CDR1 MDHEN, CDR2 SYDVKM. This CDR3 has 14 amino acids. The ends were cut back, 4 bases at V and 8 bases at J, with 15 bases in the middle. DNA of the CDR3: TGTGCCAGCAGTTACGGGAGAGGTGCGTATGAGCAGTTCTTC. Translating it yields CASSYGRGAYEQFF.

The count of this clone is one. Other DNA sequences in this specimen translate into the identical CDR3. The chain has TRBV7-8 and TRBJ2-1; D ambiguous. The CDR3 runs 12 residues. CDR1 is SGHVS, CDR2 FQNEAQ, per germline. Trimming stripped 2 bases from V and 6 bases from J, with 5 bases between. Here the CDR3 reads CASSLPSNEQFF. The CDR3 region has the DNA TGTGCCAGCAGCTTACCGAGCAATGAGCAGTTCTTC.

This clone is a singleton in its sample. This rearrangement joins TRBV14 to TRBJ2-4, with D possibly being TRBD1 (6 bases). This CDR3 spans 18 amino acids. In germline, CDR1 is SGHDN, CDR2 FVKESK. Trimming left V 3 bases short and J 3 bases short, with 21 bases between. DNA of the CDR3: TGTGCCAGCAGCCACGGCCAGGGGCTAGTGTATGACAAAAACATTCAGTACTTC. It yields the protein CASSHGQGLVYDKNIQYF. The full variable domain, with the rest looked up from reference TRBV14 and TRBJ2-4, is EAGVTQFPSHSVIEKGQTVTLRCDPISGHDNLYWYRRVMGKEIKFLLHFVKESKQDESGMPNNRFLAERTGGTYSTLKVQPAELEDSGVYFCASSHGQGLVYDKNIQYFGAGTRLSVL.

This chain connects TRBV28 to TRBJ2-7, with D maybe TRBD2 (5 bases). This CDR3 comprises 14 residues. The germline gives CDR1 MDHEN, CDR2 SYDVKM. The ends were cut back, 10 bases at V and 1 base at J, with 17 bases in the middle. CDR3 residues: CATRTPGMSYEQYF. As DNA, the CDR3 is TGTGCCACGCGCACCCCCGGGATGTCCTACGAGCAGTACTTC.

This chain uses TRBV19 with TRBJ2-7; possible D gene TRBD2, 6 bases. This CDR3 has 16 residues. The germline CDR1 and CDR2 sequences are LNHDA and SQIVND (reference sequence). Trimming pared 6 bases from V and 3 bases from J, leaving 21 bases between. The CDR3 DNA sequence: TGTGCCAGTAGCCTTTCCTTATGGGAGGCCAACTACGAGCAGTACTTC. As protein: CASSLSLWEANYEQYF.

The gene calls are TRBV11-3 and TRBJ2-6; the match to TRBD1 covers 7 bases. The J segment lost 1 base and the V segment lost 5 bases, leaving 8 bases of the junction unmatched. CDR3 length: 17 residues. Per germline, CDR1 SGHNT and CDR2 YENEEA. CDR3 bases: TGTGCCAGCAGCGACCGGGACAGACCTTCTGGGGCCAACGTCCTGACTTTC. This sequence encodes CASSDRDRPSGANVLTF. Together with reference TRBV11-3 and TRBJ2-6, the CDR3 gives the full variable domain: EAGVVQSPRYKIIEKKQPVAFWCNPISGHNTLYWYLQNLGQGPELLIRYENEEAVDDSQLPKDRFSAERLKGVDSTLKIQPAELGDSAVYLCASSDRDRPSGANVLTFGAGSRLTVL.

The chain's CDR3 is CASSDNTAFLYNEQFF. The CDR3 coding sequence is TGTGCCAGCAGTGATAATACTGCTTTCTTGTACAATGAGCAGTTCTTC. V and J are TRBV9 and TRBJ2-1, with D unclear. Looked up from germline, CDR1 is SGDLS and CDR2 is YYNGEE. The V and J ends lost 5 bases and 4 bases respectively, with 19 bases between them. The CDR3 covers 16 residues.

J is TRBJ1-1 and V is TRBV10-3, with D uncertain. The length of the CDR3 is 14 residues. In germline, CDR1 is ENHRY, CDR2 SYGVKD. V lost 5 bases and J lost 5, with 15 bases in between. In nucleotides, the CDR3 is TGTGCCATCAGTCCTGGGGAAGAGGGTACTGAAGCTTTCTTT. Translated, it gives CAISPGEEGTEAFF.

A note on this clone: The same CDR3 is also encoded by other DNA sequences in this sample. The rearrangement uses TRBV7-9 and TRBJ2-7, with unresolved D. The germline CDR1 and CDR2 sequences are SEHNR and FQNEAQ (reference sequence). The length of the CDR3 is 14 residues. Trimming removed 1 base from V and 2 bases from J, with 9 bases in between. The CDR3 nucleotides are TGTGCCAGCAGCTTAGATGGCGGTACCTACGAGCAGTACTTC. This gives the protein CASSLDGGTYEQYF.

On this clone itself: The identical CDR3 is also encoded by other nucleotide sequences in the sample. V usage is TRBV11-2 and J usage is TRBJ2-1; the D is unclear. The CDR3 sequence is 12 residues long. V lost 1 base and J lost 6, with 4 bases in between. Germline assignment: CDR1 SGHAT and CDR2 FQNNGV. Here the CDR3 reads CASSLGANEQFF. In nucleotides, the CDR3 is TGTGCCAGCAGCTTAGGCGCCAATGAGCAGTTCTTC.

The chain links TRBV14 to TRBJ2-7, with 7 bases fitting TRBD1. Per germline, CDR1 SGHDN and CDR2 FVKESK. V was clipped by 3 bases and J by 3 bases; unmatched bases: 5. The CDR3 runs 14 residues. The CDR3 DNA reads TGTGCCAGCAGCCATCCCGGGACAGACTACGAGCAGTACTTC. It specifies CASSHPGTDYEQYF.

V is TRBV11-2 and J is TRBJ1-2, with D possibly being TRBD1 (6 bases). Deletions cut 5 bases from V and 4 bases from J, with 17 bases between. Germline lookup yields CDR1 SGHAT and CDR2 FQNNGV. The CDR3 length is 15 residues. The CDR3 region is CASSPHVGGSYGYTF. DNA of the CDR3: TGTGCCAGCAGCCCCCACGTTGGGGGCTCCTATGGCTACACCTTC.

This rearrangement joins TRBV19 to TRBJ1-2; D is unresolved. The length of the CDR3 is 14 residues. Between the trimmed V and J ends, which lost 7 bases and 4 bases, there was a span of 16 bases. Germline lookup yields CDR1 LNHDA and CDR2 SQIVND (reference sequence). The CDR3 protein is CASTPGSFVYGYTF. In DNA form, the CDR3 reads TGTGCCAGTACCCCCGGGTCTTTTGTCTATGGCTACACCTTC.

This sequence joins TRBV5-6 and TRBJ2-7, with TRBD1 matching over 7 bases. Losses at the gene ends were 4 bases for V and 5 bases for J; bases not matched to a gene: 6. CDR3 length equals 13 residues. Germline values: CDR1 SGHDT, CDR2 YYEEEE. The CDR3 DNA follows: TGTGCCAGCAGCCAATCCGGGACAGACGAGCAGTACTTC. Translation gives CASSQSGTDEQYF.

The chain combines TRBV5-1 with TRBJ1-4; D not resolved. The V gene's germline CDR1 is SGHRS and CDR2 YFSETQ. This CDR3 comprises 15 residues. Trimming removed 4 bases from V and 3 bases from J, with 13 bases in between. CDR3 region: CASSPRFGPNEKLFF. The CDR3 coding sequence is TGCGCCAGCAGCCCCCGGTTCGGTCCTAATGAAAAACTGTTTTTT.

The chain employs TRBV6-6 and TRBJ2-3, with no clear D. The V gene lost 6 bases and the J gene lost 0 bases, with 13 bases spanning the gap. There are 15 residues in the CDR3. The germline V gene encodes CDR1 MNHNY and CDR2 SVGAGI (reference sequence). The CDR3 DNA reads as TGTGCCAGCAGGTCAACCTCCTCTAGCACAGATACGCAGTATTTT. As protein: CASRSTSSSTDTQYF.

This clone has just a few counts. V and J are TRBV7-9 and TRBJ1-2; the D is unclear. V was cut by 8 bases and J by 6 bases, with 10 bases left in between. The germline CDR1 and CDR2 sequences are SEHNR and FQNEAQ (reference sequence). This CDR3 has 11 amino acids. As DNA, the CDR3 is TGTGCCAGCGCTGATTTCAATGGCTACACCTTC. Translating it yields CASADFNGYTF.

The sample holds a few counts of this clone. The V gene is TRBV29-1, the J gene TRBJ1-4, with D possibly matching TRBD1 (5 bases). CDR3 length: 12 amino acids. Trimming pared 6 bases from V and 8 bases from J, leaving 13 bases between. The germline V gene encodes CDR1 SQVTM and CDR2 ANQGSEA. CDR3 DNA: TGCAGCGTGTGGGGGGGGAACGAAAAACTGTTTTTT. Protein sequence: CSVWGGNEKLFF.

In its sample, this clone was seen once. CDR3 DNA sequence: TGCGCCAGCAGCCAGTCACAGGATTTCTCCTACGAGCAGTACTTC. Translating it yields CASSQSQDFSYEQYF. V and J are TRBV4-1 and TRBJ2-7; D is possibly TRBD1 (5 bases). The ends were cut back, 3 bases at V and 0 bases at J, with 12 bases in the middle. CDR3 length equals 15 residues. The germline V gene encodes CDR1 MGHRA and CDR2 YSYEKL.

V and J are TRBV7-8 and TRBJ1-1; TRBD1 matches 7 bases. CDR1 and CDR2 (germline): SGHVS, FQNEAQ. Trimming at V came to 1 base and at J to 6 bases, leaving 17 bases not matched to a gene. The CDR3 is made up of 18 amino acids. The chain's CDR3 is CASSLDRQGVGGRAEAFF. The CDR3, as DNA: TGTGCCAGCAGCTTAGACCGACAGGGTGTGGGGGGTCGCGCTGAAGCTTTCTTT.

The chain carries TRBV2 and TRBJ1-1; no clear D. The germline V and J ends were trimmed by 6 bases and 6 bases, with 17 bases remaining between them. This CDR3 region has 14 residues. The germline V gene encodes CDR1 SNHLY and CDR2 FYNNEI. CDR3 in amino acids: CASSKGRVGSEAFF. In DNA form, the CDR3 reads TGTGCCAGCAGCAAAGGGAGGGTAGGCTCTGAAGCTTTCTTT.

V gene TRBV27 combines with J gene TRBJ1-1; D not certain. With 2 bases removed from V and 4 bases from J, the gap between germline ends came to 14 bases. This CDR3 region has 15 residues. Germline V gene data show CDR1 as MNHEY and CDR2 as SMNVEV (reference sequence). The DNA for the CDR3 is TGTGCCAGCAGTTTAGACCCGGAGGGCCCCACTGAAGCTTTCTTT. Translation gives CASSLDPEGPTEAFF.

V gene TRBV7-6 combines with J gene TRBJ1-5; a weak D match, TRBD1 (5 bases). Germline values: CDR1 SGHVS, CDR2 FNYEAQ. Trimming cost V 5 bases and J 4 bases, with 18 bases left between them. The CDR3 extends over 16 amino acids. The CDR3 reads CASSLSSGAWNQPQHF. The DNA of the CDR3 is TGTGCCAGCAGCCTAAGTAGCGGGGCGTGGAATCAGCCCCAGCATTTT. Filled out from reference TRBV7-6 and TRBJ1-5, the complete variable domain reads GAGVSQSPRYKVTKRGQDVALRCDPISGHVSLYWYRQALGQGPEFLTYFNYEAQQDKSGLPNDRFSAERPEGSISTLTIQRTEQRDSAMYRCASSLSSGAWNQPQHFGDGTRLSIL.

V and J are TRBV9 and TRBJ2-7; 8 nucleotides agree with TRBD2. This CDR3 region has 14 residues. V was pared by 3 bases and J by 5 bases, with 7 bases of the junction left unmatched. Germline V gene sequence: CDR1 SGDLS, CDR2 YYNGEE. CDR3 region: CASSAGTRADEQYF. CDR3 nucleotide sequence: TGTGCCAGCAGCGCCGGGACTAGGGCCGACGAGCAGTACTTC.